The T cell receptor beta chain described here comes from a study of control samples from healthy donors and cancer patients. CDR3 length equals 17 residues. Unmatched junction bases numbered 9, after V lost 4 bases and J lost 2 bases. Germline CDR1 and CDR2: SGDLS and YYNGEE. In its sample, this clone was seen once. Libraries were prepared by immunoSEQ multiplex PCR; TCRdb keeps only in-frame clonotypes and omits some of them. The table has 70,000 to 100,000 clones, about 87% seen once. Sequenced material: PBMCs. This clonotype originated in a woman aged 60 to 75 with head and neck cancer. This chain joins TRBV9 and TRBJ2-1, with 10 positions matching TRBD2. This CDR3 is CASSSRTSGDPYNEQFF. CDR3 nucleotide sequence: TGTGCCAGCAGCTCAAGGACTAGCGGAGATCCCTACAATGAGCAGTTCTTC.